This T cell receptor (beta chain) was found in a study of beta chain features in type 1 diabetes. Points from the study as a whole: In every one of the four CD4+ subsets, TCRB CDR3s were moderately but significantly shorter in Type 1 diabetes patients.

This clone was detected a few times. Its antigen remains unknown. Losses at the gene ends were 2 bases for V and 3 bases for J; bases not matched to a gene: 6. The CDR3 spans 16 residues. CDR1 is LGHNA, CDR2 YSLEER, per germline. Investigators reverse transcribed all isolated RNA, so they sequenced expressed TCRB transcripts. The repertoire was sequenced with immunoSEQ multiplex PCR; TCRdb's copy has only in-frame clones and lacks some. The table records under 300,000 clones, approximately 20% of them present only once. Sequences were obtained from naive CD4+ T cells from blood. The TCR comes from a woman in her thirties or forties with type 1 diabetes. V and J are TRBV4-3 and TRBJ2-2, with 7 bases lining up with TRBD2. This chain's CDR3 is CASSQLAGGDTGELFF. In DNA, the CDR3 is TGCGCCAGCAGCCAATTAGCGGGCGGGGACACCGGGGAGCTGTTTTTT.